The sequence of this T cell receptor beta chain was determined in a study of cytomegalovirus exposure and HLA in healthy donors. The study ran its PCR with 60 Vbeta and 13 Jbeta primers. Original methodology: Unique TCR beta chains totaled some 80 million in a later count, with roughly 10 million of them shared. Assay used: immunoSEQ multiplex PCR; TCRdb lists only in-frame clones, some missing. That table gives V, J and clone size, and the DNA gave D and trimming. This table has nearly 110,000 clones, approximately 76% appearing once. The donors were healthy bone marrow donors. Germline loops: CDR1 WNHNN, CDR2 SYGVQD (reference sequence). The V and J ends lost 4 bases and 7 bases respectively, with 14 bases between them. The CDR3 is 13 residues long.

The receptor was derived from a man in his late teens or twenties in good health and CMV-seronegative. The chain combines TRBV10-1 with TRBJ2-7, with unresolved D. The sample comprised PBMCs. The chain's CDR3 is CASSALQPGEQYF. Here the CDR3 DNA reads TGCGCCAGCAGTGCCCTGCAGCCCGGGGAGCAGTACTTC.